Sequencing of this T cell receptor (beta chain) was carried out in a study of T-cell reconstitution after alpha-beta-depleted transplantation in children. V was pared by 1 base and J by 3 bases, with 10 bases between. Germline CDR1 is SEHNR and CDR2 is FQNEAQ (reference sequence). CDR3 length: 15 amino acids. This clonotype turned up a few times. Using unique molecular identifiers, the investigators prepared the TCRbeta library. TCRdb re-derived calls from the PCR reads in MiXCR, one entry per CDR3 protein. The sample includes some 350,000 distinct CDR3 sequences, under 20% of them seen just once. This sample comprised PBMCs, mostly from graft donor cells, obtained 360 days after TCRalphabeta/CD19-depleted stem cell transplant. This receptor was taken from a male patient under 10 years old who had a stem cell transplant for acute lymphoblastic leukemia, so the T cells may come from the graft donor. V is TRBV7-9 and J is TRBJ1-5; D is undetermined. The CDR3 DNA is TGTGCCAGCAGCTTAGGGAACGGGCCCAATCAGCCCCAGCATTTT. It encodes CASSLGNGPNQPQHF.